Below, 13 T cell receptor beta chains from the same sample are listed, as sequenced in a study of T-cell memory formation after mild COVID-19 (dated by TCRdb to about 2021). Libraries were made using 5' RACE. Reads for this sample came from an Illumina NovaSeq 6000. Using fastp trimming at Q25 and MiXCR clonotype assembly, TCRdb reanalyzed the public sequencing data and kept in-frame beta chains. Every entry covers one CDR3 protein and lists the most common genes and DNA from its rows. This sample has 400,000 to 550,000 distinct CDR3 sequences in its table, and approximately 23% of those were observed once. The ten biggest clones cover around 12% of the sample. The sequenced material came from PBMCs or a T cell subset sorted from them (not recorded which). Receptors were obtained from an adult woman who had mild COVID-19 (a few samples of this study predate the infection). The sample titles of this study are shuffled in the database, so cell type and time point are left out; the donor was told from shared clones.

This chain joins TRBV5-1 and TRBJ2-7; 10 nucleotides match TRBD1. CDR1 and CDR2 from the germline V gene are SGHRS and YFSETQ. Unmatched junction bases numbered 8, after V lost 4 bases and J lost 4 bases. CDR3 length equals 15 residues. DNA for the CDR3: TGCGCCAGCAGCCAGACAGACAGGGGGCGGTACGAGCAGTACTTC. Amino acids: CASSQTDRGRYEQYF.

This clonotype was detected a few times. J is TRBJ2-3 and V is TRBV20-1, with 7 bases that match TRBD2. The CDR3 extends over 13 amino acids. CDR1 is DFQATT and CDR2 is SNEGSKA in the germline V gene (reference sequence). V gave up 7 bases and J gave up 0 bases; unmatched junction bases: 4. CDR3 residues: CSGERGSTDTQYF. Here the CDR3 DNA reads TGCAGTGGAGAGCGGGGAAGCACAGATACGCAGTATTTT.

J is TRBJ1-1 and V is TRBV12-3 or TRBV12-4, with D perhaps TRBD1 (6 bases). CDR3 length: 15 residues. V was shortened by 5 bases and J by 11 bases, with 24 bases between the two germline ends. The CDR3 region is CASSLSLGGAALAFF. As DNA, the CDR3 is TGTGCCAGCAGTCTCTCTTTAGGGGGGGCGGCACTTGCTTTCTTT.

This clonotype showed up just a few times. The chain uses TRBV5-5 and TRBJ2-3; D call uncertain. Trimming cost V 3 bases and J 0 bases, with 11 bases left between them. The CDR3 is 15 amino acids. The V gene's germline CDR1 is SGHKS and CDR2 YYEKEE (reference sequence). In nucleotides, the CDR3 is TGTGCCAGCAGCTCCTCAACGACTAGCACAGATACGCAGTATTTT. This sequence encodes CASSSSTTSTDTQYF.

This chain joins TRBV6-6 and TRBJ2-7, with 7 bases identical to TRBD1. CDR3 length: 12 residues. Germline V lookup: CDR1 MNHNY, CDR2 SVGAGI (reference sequence). J lost 2 bases, V lost 9 bases, and 4 bases had no gene match. The CDR3 nucleotides are TGTGCCAGTGGGACAGCGACCTACGAGCAGTACTTC. It is translated as CASGTATYEQYF.

This sequence joins TRBV5-1 and TRBJ1-2; tentative D call: TRBD1 (5 bases). Per the germline V gene, CDR1 is SGHRS and CDR2 is YFSETQ. Trimming stripped 6 bases from V and 6 bases from J, with 24 bases between. This CDR3 comprises 16 residues. The CDR3 region is CASTSSAQAARDGYTF. The CDR3 DNA reads TGCGCCAGCACGTCCTCTGCACAGGCCGCCCGAGATGGCTACACCTTC.

The rearrangement joins TRBV7-9 to TRBJ2-7; 7 bases align to TRBD2. Germline V gene sequence: CDR1 SEHNR, CDR2 FQNEAQ (reference sequence). The length of the CDR3 is 13 residues. The junction had 10 bases not matched to a gene; V was cut back by 8 bases and J by 6 bases. The CDR3 region is CASERAGVGEQYF. The CDR3 DNA sequence: TGTGCCAGCGAGAGGGCGGGAGTGGGCGAGCAGTACTTC.

This clonotype appeared a few times. The chain joins TRBV7-9 to TRBJ2-1; 7 bases agree with TRBD2. From germline, CDR1 is SEHNR and CDR2 FQNEAQ (reference sequence). After removal of 6 bases from V and 1 base from J, the junction contained 12 bases not matched to a gene. This CDR3 region has 17 residues. CDR3 amino acids: CASSPARSSGSYNEQFF. DNA for the CDR3: TGTGCCAGCAGTCCCGCTAGGTCTAGCGGTTCCTACAATGAGCAGTTCTTC.

This clonotype has a count of ten or more. The V and J genes are TRBV7-9 and TRBJ1-5, with a possible D match to TRBD1 (5 bases). CDR1 SEHNR and CDR2 FQNEAQ come from the germline V gene (reference sequence). The CDR3 loop spans 14 amino acids. V lost 5 bases and J 4 bases, leaving 12 bases between the germline ends. Here the CDR3 reads CASSPGAGNQPQHF. The CDR3 DNA reads TGTGCCAGCAGCCCCGGGGCGGGAAATCAGCCCCAGCATTTT.

This clonotype was recorded a few times. This rearrangement joins TRBV29-1 to TRBJ1-5; possibly TRBD1 for D (5 bases). The CDR3 contains 13 residues. V lost 1 base to trimming and J lost 6 bases, with 10 bases between them. The germline CDR1 and CDR2 sequences are SQVTM and ANQGSEA. In nucleotides, the CDR3 is TGCAGCGTTGAAGGCGGGGGGGGTCAGCCCCAGCATTTT. Its translation is CSVEGGGGQPQHF. Looking up the rest from reference TRBV29-1 and TRBJ1-5 gives the full variable domain: SAVISQKPSRDICQRGTSLTIQCQVDSQVTMMFWYRQQPGQSLTLIATANQGSEATYESGFVIDKFPISRPNLTFSTLTVSNMSPEDSSIYLCSVEGGGGQPQHFGDGTRLSIL.

The chain is built from TRBV4-3 and TRBJ2-1, with D uncertain. Germline lookup yields CDR1 LGHNA and CDR2 YSLEER. There are 15 residues in the CDR3. Trimming pared 5 bases from V and 6 bases from J, leaving 17 bases between. The CDR3 DNA is TGCGCCAGCAGCTTCCGATCGTTTAAGGGCAATGAGCAGTTCTTC. Its translation: CASSFRSFKGNEQFF.

This clonotype was counted a few times. This chain links TRBV7-9 with TRBJ2-5; D is unclear. The germline gives CDR1 SEHNR, CDR2 FQNEAQ (reference sequence). The length of the CDR3 is 14 residues. Trimming took off 5 bases at V and 2 bases at J, with 12 bases between the two ends. The CDR3 coding sequence is TGTGCCAGCAGCCTCCACTTGACACAAGAGACCCAGTACTTC. It is translated as CASSLHLTQETQYF.

The rearrangement links TRBV29-1 to TRBJ2-2, with D tentatively TRBD2 (6 bases). The CDR3 consists of 13 residues. The V end lost 4 bases, the J end lost 4 bases, and 10 bases lay between the germline ends. Germline loops: CDR1 SQVTM, CDR2 ANQGSEA. The CDR3 loop reads CSVVGGLTGELFF. The CDR3, as DNA: TGCAGCGTTGTGGGAGGCCTCACCGGGGAGCTGTTTTTT.